This passage covers 24 T cell receptor beta chains from one sample sequenced in a study of beta chain features in type 1 diabetes. The authors reverse transcribed all of the isolated RNA, so sequencing captured expressed TCRB transcripts. Sequencing used immunoSEQ multiplex PCR; TCRdb keeps in-frame clones, though not all of them. Of 200,000 to 250,000 clones in the sample, 9.6% were seen once. Sequenced material: naive CD4+ T cells from blood. These receptor sequences come from a woman between 18 and 30 years old in good health.

This clone appeared a few times. The CDR3 sequence is CASSWRGGGDYGYTF. The CDR3 coding sequence is TGTGCCAGCAGCTGGAGAGGGGGGGGAGACTATGGCTACACCTTC. The chain carries TRBV5-6 and TRBJ1-2; TRBD1 is a possible D gene (6 bases). V was clipped by 3 bases and J by 3 bases, with 15 bases between them. The CDR3 consists of 15 residues. Germline CDR1 and CDR2: SGHDT and YYEEEE. Drawing the rest from reference TRBV5-6 and TRBJ1-2, the complete variable domain is DAGVTQSPTHLIKTRGQQVTLRCSPKSGHDTVSWYQQALGQGPQFIFQYYEEEERQRGNFPDRFSGHQFPNYSSELNVNALLLGDSALYLCASSWRGGGDYGYTFGSGTRLTVV.

This clone appeared a few times. This sequence joins TRBV29-1 and TRBJ2-1, with 9 bases identical to TRBD1. Germline V CDR1 and CDR2: SQVTM, ANQGSEA. The CDR3 is made up of 14 amino acids. Unmatched junction bases numbered 3, after V lost 3 bases and J lost 3 bases. The CDR3 loop is CSVEGDRDYNEQFF. CDR3 in DNA: TGCAGCGTTGAGGGGGACAGGGACTACAATGAGCAGTTCTTC.

The table lists this clone with a few counts. The chain couples TRBV7-8 to TRBJ1-1; D ambiguous. Germline V gene lookup returns CDR1 SGHVS and CDR2 FQNEAQ. The length of the CDR3 is 13 residues. V lost 5 bases, J lost 8 bases, and 15 bases lay in between. In nucleotides, the CDR3 is TGTGCCAGCAGCCAAGACTTGAAACTGGAAGCTTTCTTT. This sequence encodes CASSQDLKLEAFF.

In its sample, this clone was seen a few times. The genes are TRBV30 and TRBJ1-1, with D tentatively TRBD1 (5 bases). CDR3 size: 12 residues. Looked up from germline, CDR1 is GTSNPN and CDR2 is SVGIG (reference sequence). Trimming removed 4 bases at V and 6 bases at J, with 12 bases between. The CDR3: CAWIQGRAEAFF. CDR3 bases: TGTGCCTGGATTCAGGGAAGGGCTGAAGCTTTCTTT. The whole variable domain, filled in from reference TRBV30 and TRBJ1-1, reads SQTIHQWPATLVQPVGSPLSLECTVEGTSNPNLYWYRQAAGRGLQLLFYSVGIGQISSEVPQNLSASRPQDRQFILSSKKLLLSDSGFYLCAWIQGRAEAFFGQGTRLTVV.

The gene calls are TRBV12-5 and TRBJ2-2, with TRBD1 matching 7 bases. Per the germline V gene, CDR1 is LGHNT and CDR2 is FRNRAP. The CDR3 is made up of 17 amino acids. After removal of 0 bases from V and 4 bases from J, the junction contained 8 bases not matched to a gene. CDR3 bases: TGTGCTAGTGGTTTGGTACGGGGACAGACTTTCACCGGGGAGCTGTTTTTT. Its translation: CASGLVRGQTFTGELFF.

This clone appeared a few times. J is TRBJ2-3 and V is TRBV6-5; a possible D gene is TRBD2 (7 bases). The ends were cut back, 2 bases at V and 5 bases at J, with 14 bases in the middle. CDR1 is MNHEY, CDR2 SVGAGI, per germline. The CDR3 length is 15 residues. This chain's CDR3 is CASSYGGASKDTQYF. In DNA form, the CDR3 reads TGTGCCAGCAGTTACGGGGGGGCCTCAAAAGATACGCAGTATTTT.

This clone came up a few times. The genes are TRBV25-1 and TRBJ2-3, with TRBD2 matching 9 bases. V shed 3 bases and J 4 bases; nucleotides not matched to a gene: 11. The CDR3 loop spans 17 amino acids. Germline loops: CDR1 MGHDK, CDR2 SYGVNS. This chain's CDR3 is CASSESRLGGRADTQYF. The CDR3 nucleotides read TGTGCCAGCAGTGAGAGTCGTCTGGGCGGGAGGGCAGATACGCAGTATTTT.

A few counts support this clone. The chain combines TRBV4-1 with TRBJ2-1; possibly TRBD1 for D (6 bases). Germline lookup yields CDR1 MGHRA and CDR2 YSYEKL. Trimming pared 1 base from V and 4 bases from J, leaving 14 bases between. The CDR3 totals 16 residues. In nucleotides, the CDR3 is TGCGCCAGCAGCCAAGCTTGGGACAACCCTTACAATGAGCAGTTCTTC. Encoded protein: CASSQAWDNPYNEQFF.

There are a few counts of this clone. The V and J genes are TRBV25-1 and TRBJ1-6; 7 nucleotides line up with TRBD1. Germline-derived CDR1 and CDR2 are MGHDK and SYGVNS. The CDR3 runs to 17 residues. After removal of 2 bases from V and 0 bases from J, the junction contained 4 bases not matched to a gene. CDR3 amino acids: CASSEGTDSSYNSPLHF. CDR3 sequence (DNA): TGTGCCAGCAGTGAAGGGACAGACAGCTCCTATAATTCACCCCTCCACTTT.

This clone was recorded a few times. The chain joins TRBV4-1 to TRBJ2-1, with D tentatively TRBD2 (5 bases). The germline CDR1 and CDR2 sequences are MGHRA and YSYEKL. Between the trimmed V and J ends, which lost 1 base and 1 base, there was a span of 11 bases. CDR3 length: 16 amino acids. The CDR3 nucleotides are TGCGCCAGCAGCCAAGTTGGGAGAAAATCCTACAATGAGCAGTTCTTC. Encoded protein: CASSQVGRKSYNEQFF.

This clone has more than one count but fewer than ten. This rearrangement joins TRBV9 to TRBJ2-1; TRBD2 might be the D (6 bases). This CDR3 has 14 residues. With 2 bases removed from V and 4 bases from J, the gap between germline ends came to 10 bases. CDR1 and CDR2 (germline): SGDLS, YYNGEE. CDR3 in amino acids: CASSVDGGYNEQFF. CDR3 sequence (DNA): TGTGCCAGCAGCGTCGACGGGGGTTACAATGAGCAGTTCTTC.

This clone occurred a few times. V usage is TRBV7-2 and J usage is TRBJ1-5, with 8 bases aligning to TRBD1. This CDR3 has 15 residues. J lost 4 bases, V lost 5 bases, and 7 bases had no gene match. The germline V gene encodes CDR1 SGHTA and CDR2 FQGNSA. The CDR3 sequence: CASSLGTGQNQPQHF. Written as DNA, the CDR3 is TGTGCCAGCAGCCTCGGGACAGGTCAGAATCAGCCCCAGCATTTT.

This clone has a handful of counts. This chain links TRBV5-1 with TRBJ2-5; D unclear. Germline CDR1 reads SGHRS; CDR2 reads YFSETQ. The V gene lost 4 bases and the J gene lost 4 bases, with 11 bases spanning the gap. The CDR3 contains 13 residues. The CDR3 DNA sequence: TGCGCCAGCAGCAGCTTGCCCGGAGAGACCCAGTACTTC. Residues: CASSSLPGETQYF.

This clone was recorded a few times. This sequence joins TRBV9 and TRBJ2-3; 8 nucleotides agree with TRBD2. This CDR3 region has 15 residues. Germline CDR1 is SGDLS and CDR2 is YYNGEE. After removal of 2 bases from V and 5 bases from J, the junction contained 7 bases not matched to a gene. The CDR3, as DNA: TGTGCCAGCAGCGTTTCCGGGACTAGGGGAGATACGCAGTATTTT. Protein product: CASSVSGTRGDTQYF.

The rearrangement uses TRBV30 and TRBJ2-7; 13 positions match TRBD2. The V and J ends lost 3 bases and 3 bases, in that order; junction bases with no gene match: 5. Germline CDR1 reads GTSNPN; CDR2 reads SVGIG (reference sequence). The CDR3 is made up of 15 amino acids. The CDR3 nucleotides are TGTGCCTGGAGCGAACGACTAGCGGGAGGCTACGAGCAGTACTTC. Translating gives CAWSERLAGGYEQYF. Combining the CDR3 with reference TRBV30 and TRBJ2-7 gives the whole variable domain SQTIHQWPATLVQPVGSPLSLECTVEGTSNPNLYWYRQAAGRGLQLLFYSVGIGQISSEVPQNLSASRPQDRQFILSSKKLLLSDSGFYLCAWSERLAGGYEQYFGPGTRLTVT.

The CDR3 spells CAWNRDTHSPLHF. The CDR3 DNA sequence: TGTGCCTGGAACCGGGATACCCATTCACCCCTCCACTTT. The V call is TRBV30, the J call TRBJ1-6; D gene uncertain. CDR1 is GTSNPN, CDR2 SVGIG, per germline (reference sequence). CDR3 length: 13 residues. Trimming removed 4 bases from V and 8 bases from J, with 12 bases in between.

The genes are TRBV5-1 and TRBJ2-3; TRBD2 matches at 9 bases. Germline V gene data show CDR1 as SGHRS and CDR2 as YFSETQ. With 0 bases clipped from V and 0 bases from J, the junction kept 5 bases outside the gene matches. This CDR3 comprises 17 residues. The CDR3 bases are TGCGCCAGCAGCTTGGGGCTAGCGGGAAGTAGCACAGATACGCAGTATTTT. Its translation is CASSLGLAGSSTDTQYF.

The CDR3 here is CASSIAGTEAFF. The CDR3 coding sequence is TGTGCCAGTAGTATAGCCGGCACTGAAGCTTTCTTT. This rearrangement joins TRBV19 to TRBJ1-1; D is ambiguous. CDR1 is LNHDA and CDR2 is SQIVND in the germline V gene (reference sequence). The CDR3 totals 12 residues. V lost 1 base and J lost 4, with 4 bases in between.

This clone was counted between two and nine times. The CDR3 nucleotides read TGTGCCAGCAGCTTTAGGAGCGGGGACCCCTACGAGCAGTACTTC. This translates into CASSFRSGDPYEQYF. The chain uses TRBV5-4 and TRBJ2-7, with TRBD2 matching 7 bases. In germline, CDR1 is SGHNT, CDR2 YYREEE (reference sequence). After removal of 2 bases from V and 2 bases from J, the junction contained 7 bases not matched to a gene. There are 15 residues in the CDR3. Combining the CDR3 with reference TRBV5-4 and TRBJ2-7 gives the whole variable domain ETGVTQSPTHLIKTRGQQVTLRCSSQSGHNTVSWYQQALGQGPQFIFQYYREEENGRGNFPPRFSGLQFPNYSSELNVNALELDDSALYLCASSFRSGDPYEQYFGPGTRLTVT.

This clone was observed a handful of times. The CDR3 nucleotides read TGTGCCAGCAGCAAAGGGACAGGGGGCTTTAACTCCTACGAGCAGTACTTC. Translating it yields CASSKGTGGFNSYEQYF. This chain joins TRBV11-2 and TRBJ2-7, with 12 bases that match TRBD1. There are 17 residues in the CDR3. In germline, CDR1 is SGHAT, CDR2 FQNNGV. Trimming removed 5 bases from V and 0 bases from J; junction bases left unmatched: 8.

This clone has just a few counts. The chain employs TRBV4-1 and TRBJ1-5; D is possibly TRBD1 (5 bases). This CDR3 contains 16 residues. CDR1 MGHRA and CDR2 YSYEKL come from the germline V gene. Trimming left V 6 bases short and J 0 bases short, with 15 bases between. The CDR3 sequence is CASSPGLSYSNQPQHF. DNA for the CDR3: TGCGCCAGCAGTCCGGGACTGAGCTATAGCAATCAGCCCCAGCATTTT.

Only a few counts were recorded for this clone. V is TRBV6-4 and J is TRBJ2-7, with 9 bases lining up with TRBD2. In germline, CDR1 is MRHNA, CDR2 SNTAGT. V lost 2 bases, J lost 2 bases, and 7 bases stayed unmatched. This CDR3 has 16 residues. The CDR3, as DNA: TGTGCCAGCAGTGACCCGCGGGAGGGCGCCACCTACGAGCAGTACTTC. This translates into CASSDPREGATYEQYF.

This clone was picked up a small number of times. The chain links TRBV4-2 to TRBJ1-1; D is perhaps TRBD1 (6 bases). V gave up 0 bases and J gave up 1 base, with 15 bases separating them. Per germline, CDR1 LGHNA and CDR2 YNFKEQ. CDR3 length equals 17 residues. The CDR3 protein is CASSQDGGGPRNTEAFF. The CDR3 DNA sequence: TGTGCCAGCAGCCAAGACGGGGGGGGGCCGAGGAACACTGAAGCTTTCTTT.

V gene TRBV5-1 combines with J gene TRBJ2-3, with 10 bases lining up with TRBD1. CDR3 length: 17 residues. The germline CDR1 and CDR2 sequences are SGHRS and YFSETQ. Trimming removed 0 bases from V and 4 bases from J; junction bases left unmatched: 8. This CDR3 is CASSLAAGTGVPDTQYF. The CDR3 nucleotides are TGCGCCAGCAGCTTGGCGGCAGGGACAGGGGTACCAGATACGCAGTATTTT.